This T cell receptor (beta chain) is from a study of blood T cell repertoires in COVID-19. As for the study in general: Samples taken during acute and convalescent COVID-19 were collected in the United States, Italy and Spain. From T cells, B-cell-depleted T cells, or PBMCs came the material, which was cDNA or gDNA.

As handled by the study authors: Reference gene primers were amplified, and this amplification served to estimate nucleated cell counts. Clones were read by immunoSEQ multiplex PCR, and TCRdb kept only the in-frame ones, dropping some. That table is the source of V, J and clone size, and D and trimming were worked out from the DNA. This sample yields more than 200,000 clones, of which 86% are seen a single time; nearly 2% belongs to the top ten. CDR3 length: 14 amino acids. Trimming left V 5 bases short and J 2 bases short, with 11 bases between. Per the germline V gene, CDR1 is MNHEY and CDR2 is SVGEGT.

The sample was peripheral blood. The chain recombines TRBV6-2 or TRBV6-3 with TRBJ2-3; D is possibly TRBD1 (6 bases). This sequence was found in a man aged 25-40 years with active or convalescent COVID-19. CDR3 protein: CASSRQDNTDTQYF. The CDR3 DNA is TGTGCCAGCAGTCGACAGGATAACACAGATACGCAGTATTTT.